This paragraph covers one T cell receptor beta chain sequence. TCRdb ran MiXCR on the 5' RACE reads and lists one entry per CDR3 protein. Of 100,000 or so distinct CDR3 sequences in the sample, around 17% were seen once. These data belong to a study of T cells of healthy individuals. This clonotype was obtained from a human donor in good health.

In nucleotides, the CDR3 is TGTGCCAGCAGCCATCAAATCCGAGGGATCTCCTACGAGCAGTACTTC. Protein sequence: CASSHQIRGISYEQYF. The chain employs TRBV3-1 and TRBJ2-7; a possible D gene is TRBD2 (5 bases). V was clipped by 3 bases and J by 0 bases, with 15 bases between them. The CDR3 spans 16 residues. From germline, CDR1 is LGHDT and CDR2 YNNKEL (reference sequence).